Listed here is a single TCR beta chain. The sample carries other DNA sequences with the same CDR3. The sample is drawn from a study of T cells in localized non-small cell lung cancer. V lost 7 bases to trimming and J lost 0 bases; unmatched junction nucleotides: 6. The CDR3 extends over 16 amino acids. CDR1 SNHLY and CDR2 FYNNEI come from the germline V gene. Profiled with immunoSEQ multiplex PCR; TCRdb holds only in-frame clones, not every one. The table has under 45,000 clones, roughly 84% seen once. The TCR comes from a man aged 35-75 years with stage II lung adenocarcinoma. The sequencing used PBMCs, collected before any cancer treatment. The chain joins TRBV2 to TRBJ2-5, with TRBD2 identical over 12 bases. The CDR3, as DNA: TGTGCCAGCAAGGGGACTAGCGGGTCGTACCAAGAGACCCAGTACTTC. Its translation: CASKGTSGSYQETQYF.